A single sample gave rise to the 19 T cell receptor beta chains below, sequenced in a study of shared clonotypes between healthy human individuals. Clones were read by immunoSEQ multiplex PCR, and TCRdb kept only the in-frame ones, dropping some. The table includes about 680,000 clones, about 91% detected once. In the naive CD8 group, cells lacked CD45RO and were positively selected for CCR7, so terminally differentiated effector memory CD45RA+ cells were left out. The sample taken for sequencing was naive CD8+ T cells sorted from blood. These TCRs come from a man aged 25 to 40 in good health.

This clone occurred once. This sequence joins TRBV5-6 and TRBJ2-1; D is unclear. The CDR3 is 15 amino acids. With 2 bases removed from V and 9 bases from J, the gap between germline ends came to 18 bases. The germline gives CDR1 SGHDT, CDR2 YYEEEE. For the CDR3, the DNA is TGTGCCAGCAGCTTCTCTGGTCCTATTAAAGGTGAGCAGTTCTTC. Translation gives CASSFSGPIKGEQFF.

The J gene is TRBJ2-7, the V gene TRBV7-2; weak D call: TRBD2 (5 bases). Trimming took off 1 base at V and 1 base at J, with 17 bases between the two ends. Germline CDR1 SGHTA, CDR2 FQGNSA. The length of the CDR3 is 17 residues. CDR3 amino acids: CASSLGTAPTRSYEQYF. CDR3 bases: TGTGCCAGCAGCTTAGGCACAGCCCCAACTAGGTCCTACGAGCAGTACTTC. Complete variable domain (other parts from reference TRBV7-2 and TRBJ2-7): GAGVSQSPSNKVTEKGKDVELRCDPISGHTALYWYRQSLGQGLEFLIYFQGNSAPDKSGLPSDRFSAERTGGSVSTLTIQRTQQEDSAVYLCASSLGTAPTRSYEQYFGPGTRLTVT.

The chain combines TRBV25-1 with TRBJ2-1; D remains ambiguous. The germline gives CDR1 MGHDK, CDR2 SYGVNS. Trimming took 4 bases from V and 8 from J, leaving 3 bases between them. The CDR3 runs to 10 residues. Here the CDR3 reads CASSGDEQFF. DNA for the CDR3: TGTGCCAGCAGTGGCGATGAGCAGTTCTTC.

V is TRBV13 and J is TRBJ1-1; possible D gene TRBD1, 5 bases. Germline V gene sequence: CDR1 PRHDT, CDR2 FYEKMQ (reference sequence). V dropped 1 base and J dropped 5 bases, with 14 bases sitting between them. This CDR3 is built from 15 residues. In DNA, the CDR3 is TGTGCCAGCAGCTTAGACGGGGGTTTAGGGACTGAAGCTTTCTTT. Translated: CASSLDGGLGTEAFF.

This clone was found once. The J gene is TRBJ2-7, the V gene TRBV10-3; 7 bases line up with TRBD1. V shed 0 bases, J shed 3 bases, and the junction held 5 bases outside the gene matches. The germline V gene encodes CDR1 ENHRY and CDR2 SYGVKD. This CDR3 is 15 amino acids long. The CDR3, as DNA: TGTGCCATCAGTGAGTCTAACTGGGACAGCTACGAGCAGTACTTC. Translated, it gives CAISESNWDSYEQYF.

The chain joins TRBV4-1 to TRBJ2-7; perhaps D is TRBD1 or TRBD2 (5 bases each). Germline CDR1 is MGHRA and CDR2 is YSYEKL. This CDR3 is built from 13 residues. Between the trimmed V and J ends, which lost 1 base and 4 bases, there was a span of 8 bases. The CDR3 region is CASSQVGEYEQYF. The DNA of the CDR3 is TGCGCCAGCAGCCAAGTAGGGGAGTACGAGCAGTACTTC.

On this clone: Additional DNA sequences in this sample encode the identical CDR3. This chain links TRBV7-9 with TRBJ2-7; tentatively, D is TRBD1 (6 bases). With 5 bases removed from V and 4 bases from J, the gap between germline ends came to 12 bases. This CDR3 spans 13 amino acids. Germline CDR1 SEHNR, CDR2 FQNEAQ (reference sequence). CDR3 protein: CASSPQGPYEQYF. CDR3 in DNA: TGTGCCAGCAGCCCTCAGGGGCCGTACGAGCAGTACTTC.

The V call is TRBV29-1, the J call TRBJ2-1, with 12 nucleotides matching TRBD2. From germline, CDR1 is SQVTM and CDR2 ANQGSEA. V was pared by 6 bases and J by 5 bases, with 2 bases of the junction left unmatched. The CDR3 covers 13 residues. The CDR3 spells CSVRTSGNNEQFF. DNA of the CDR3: TGCAGCGTCCGGACTAGCGGGAACAATGAGCAGTTCTTC.

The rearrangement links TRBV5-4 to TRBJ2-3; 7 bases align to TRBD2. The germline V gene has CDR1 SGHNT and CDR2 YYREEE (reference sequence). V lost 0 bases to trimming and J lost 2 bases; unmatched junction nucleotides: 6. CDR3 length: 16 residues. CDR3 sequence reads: CASSLAVTSATDTQYF. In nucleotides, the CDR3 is TGTGCCAGCAGCTTGGCAGTAACTAGCGCCACAGATACGCAGTATTTT. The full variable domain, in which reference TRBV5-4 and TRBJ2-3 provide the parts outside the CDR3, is ETGVTQSPTHLIKTRGQQVTLRCSSQSGHNTVSWYQQALGQGPQFIFQYYREEENGRGNFPPRFSGLQFPNYSSELNVNALELDDSALYLCASSLAVTSATDTQYFGPGTRLTVL.

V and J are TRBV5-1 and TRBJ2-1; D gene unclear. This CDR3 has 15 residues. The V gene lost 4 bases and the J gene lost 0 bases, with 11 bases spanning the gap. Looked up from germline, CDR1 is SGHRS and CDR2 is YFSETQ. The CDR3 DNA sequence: TGCGCCAGCAGCCCCGACTTAAGCTCCTACAATGAGCAGTTCTTC. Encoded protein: CASSPDLSSYNEQFF. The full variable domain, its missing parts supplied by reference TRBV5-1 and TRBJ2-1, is KAGVTQTPRYLIKTRGQQVTLSCSPISGHRSVSWYQQTPGQGLQFLFEYFSETQRNKGNFPGRFSGRQFSNSRSEMNVSTLELGDSALYLCASSPDLSSYNEQFFGPGTRLTVL.

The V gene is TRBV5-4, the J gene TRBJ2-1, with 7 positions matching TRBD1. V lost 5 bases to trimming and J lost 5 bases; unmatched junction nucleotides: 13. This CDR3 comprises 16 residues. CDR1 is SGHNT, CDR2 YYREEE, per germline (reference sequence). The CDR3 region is CASSQYRDSTDNEQFF. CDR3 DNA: TGTGCCAGCAGTCAATACCGGGACAGCACCGACAATGAGCAGTTCTTC.

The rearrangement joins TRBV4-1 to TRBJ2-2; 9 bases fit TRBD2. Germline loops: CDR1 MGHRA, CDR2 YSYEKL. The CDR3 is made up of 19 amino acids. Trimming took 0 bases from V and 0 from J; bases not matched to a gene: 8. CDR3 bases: TGCGCCAGCAGCCAAGATCTCCCGGGACTAGCAACGAACACCGGGGAGCTGTTTTTT. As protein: CASSQDLPGLATNTGELFF.

CDR3: CASSLDTSGRADTQYF. CDR3 bases: TGTGCCAGCAGCTTAGATACTAGCGGGAGGGCAGATACGCAGTATTTT. The rearrangement joins TRBV7-9 to TRBJ2-3; 13 bases align to TRBD2. The V and J ends lost 1 base and 4 bases, in that order; junction bases with no gene match: 2. CDR3 length: 16 residues. CDR1 and CDR2 from the germline V gene are SEHNR and FQNEAQ (reference sequence).

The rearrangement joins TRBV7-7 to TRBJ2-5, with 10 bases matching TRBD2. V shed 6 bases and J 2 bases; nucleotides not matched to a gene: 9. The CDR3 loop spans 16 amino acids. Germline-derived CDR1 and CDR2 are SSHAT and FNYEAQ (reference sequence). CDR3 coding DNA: TGTGCCAGCAGTCGAGGACTAGCGGACCTACAAGAGACCCAGTACTTC. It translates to CASSRGLADLQETQYF. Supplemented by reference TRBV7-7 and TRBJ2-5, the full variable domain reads GAGVSQSPRYKVTKRGQDVTLRCDPISSHATLYWYQQALGQGPEFLTYFNYEAQPDKSGLPSDRFSAERPEGSISTLTIQRTEQRDSAMYRCASSRGLADLQETQYFGPGTRLLVL.

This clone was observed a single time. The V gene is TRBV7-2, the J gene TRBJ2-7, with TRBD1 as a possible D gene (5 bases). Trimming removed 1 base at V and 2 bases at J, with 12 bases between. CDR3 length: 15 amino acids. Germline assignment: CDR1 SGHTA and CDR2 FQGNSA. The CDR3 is CASSLGTSATYEQYF. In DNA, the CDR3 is TGTGCCAGCAGCTTAGGGACATCCGCTACCTACGAGCAGTACTTC. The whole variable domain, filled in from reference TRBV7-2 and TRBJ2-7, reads GAGVSQSPSNKVTEKGKDVELRCDPISGHTALYWYRQSLGQGLEFLIYFQGNSAPDKSGLPSDRFSAERTGGSVSTLTIQRTQQEDSAVYLCASSLGTSATYEQYFGPGTRLTVT.

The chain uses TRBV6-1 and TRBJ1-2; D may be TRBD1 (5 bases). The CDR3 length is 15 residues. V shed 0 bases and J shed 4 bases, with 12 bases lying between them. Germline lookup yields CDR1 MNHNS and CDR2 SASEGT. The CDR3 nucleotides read TGTGCCAGCAGTGAAGCGACGGGACTGAGCTATGGCTACACCTTC. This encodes CASSEATGLSYGYTF.

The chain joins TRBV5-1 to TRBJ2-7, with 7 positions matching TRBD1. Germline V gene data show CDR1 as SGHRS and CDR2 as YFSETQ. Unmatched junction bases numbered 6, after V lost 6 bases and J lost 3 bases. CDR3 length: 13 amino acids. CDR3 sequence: CASTGTENYEQYF. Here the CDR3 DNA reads TGCGCCAGCACCGGGACAGAAAACTACGAGCAGTACTTC.

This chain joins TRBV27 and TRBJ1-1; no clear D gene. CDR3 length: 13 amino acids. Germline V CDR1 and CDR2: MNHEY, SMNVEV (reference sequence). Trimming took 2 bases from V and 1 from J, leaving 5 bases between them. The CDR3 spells CASSLPGNTEAFF. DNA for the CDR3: TGTGCCAGCAGTTTACCCGGGAACACTGAAGCTTTCTTT.

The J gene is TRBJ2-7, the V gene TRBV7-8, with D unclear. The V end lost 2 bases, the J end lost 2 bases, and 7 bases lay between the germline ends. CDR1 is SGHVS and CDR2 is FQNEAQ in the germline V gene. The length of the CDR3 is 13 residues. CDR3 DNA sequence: TGTGCCAGCAGCTTAAGAGCGACCTACGAGCAGTACTTC. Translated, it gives CASSLRATYEQYF.